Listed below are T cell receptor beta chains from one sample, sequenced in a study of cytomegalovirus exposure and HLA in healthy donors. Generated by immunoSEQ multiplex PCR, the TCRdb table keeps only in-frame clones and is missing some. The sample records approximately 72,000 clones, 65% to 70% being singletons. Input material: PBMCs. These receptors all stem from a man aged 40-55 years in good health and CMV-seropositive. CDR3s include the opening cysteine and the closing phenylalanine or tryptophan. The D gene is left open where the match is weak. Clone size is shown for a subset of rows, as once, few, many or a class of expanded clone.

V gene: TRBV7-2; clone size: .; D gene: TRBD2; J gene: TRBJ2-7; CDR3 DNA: TGTGCCAGCAGCTTAGCAGGTAGCGGGGGGGTAGCCCCCTCGAACGAGCAGTACTTC; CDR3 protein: CASSLAGSGGVAPSNEQYF
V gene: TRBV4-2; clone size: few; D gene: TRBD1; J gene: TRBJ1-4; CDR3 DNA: TGTGCCAGCAGCCAAGGGGACAGGAACCTTAATGAAAAACTGTTTTTT; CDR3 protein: CASSQGDRNLNEKLFF
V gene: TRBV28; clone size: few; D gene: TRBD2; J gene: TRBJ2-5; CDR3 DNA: TGTGCCAGCAGTTTCTTACTAGCGGGAGGAGAGACCCAGTACTTC; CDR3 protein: CASSFLLAGGETQYF
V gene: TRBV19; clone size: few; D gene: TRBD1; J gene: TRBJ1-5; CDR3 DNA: TGTGCCAGTAGTTACAGGGGGGGAAATCAGCCCCAGCATTTT; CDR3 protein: CASSYRGGNQPQHF
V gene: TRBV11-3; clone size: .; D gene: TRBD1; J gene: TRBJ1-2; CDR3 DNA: TGTGCCAGCAGCGCGACAGGGTTCTATGGCTACACCTTC; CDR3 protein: CASSATGFYGYTF
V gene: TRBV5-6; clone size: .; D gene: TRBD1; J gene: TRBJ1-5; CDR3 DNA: TGTGCCAGCAGCTATGGGACAGGGAGGAGAGATCAGCCCCAGCATTTT; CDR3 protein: CASSYGTGRRDQPQHF
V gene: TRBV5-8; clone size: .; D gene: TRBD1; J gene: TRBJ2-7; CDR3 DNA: TGTGCCAGCAGCCTGATCCGGACAGGACCCTACGAGCAGTACTTC; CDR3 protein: CASSLIRTGPYEQYF
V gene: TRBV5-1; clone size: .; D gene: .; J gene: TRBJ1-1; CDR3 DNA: TGCGCCAGCAGCTTGAGTCGGACAGCCATGAACACTGAAGCTTTCTTT; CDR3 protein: CASSLSRTAMNTEAFF
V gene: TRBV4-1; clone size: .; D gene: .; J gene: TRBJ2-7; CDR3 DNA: TGCGCCAGCAGCCAAGGTGACACCGCCTACGAGCAGTACTTC; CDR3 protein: CASSQGDTAYEQYF
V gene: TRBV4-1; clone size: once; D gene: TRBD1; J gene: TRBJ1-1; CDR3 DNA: TGCGCCAGCAGCCAAATACAGGGGGAAGCTTTCTTT; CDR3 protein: CASSQIQGEAFF
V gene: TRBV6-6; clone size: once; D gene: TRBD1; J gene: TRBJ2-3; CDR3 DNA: TGTGCCAGCAGCCTCAGTCAGGGGGCGACAGATACGCAGTATTTT; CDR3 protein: CASSLSQGATDTQYF
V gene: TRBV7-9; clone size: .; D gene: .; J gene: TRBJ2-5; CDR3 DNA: TGTGCCAGCAGCCCCTTTTCGGAGCAGTACTTC; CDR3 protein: CASSPFSEQYF
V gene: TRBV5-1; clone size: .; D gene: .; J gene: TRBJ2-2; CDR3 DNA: TGCGCCAGCAGCTTGGCGTTCAGGAACACCGGGGAGCTGTTTTTT; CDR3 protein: CASSLAFRNTGELFF
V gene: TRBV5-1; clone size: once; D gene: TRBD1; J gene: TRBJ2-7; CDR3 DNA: TGCGCCAGCAGCTCTACGGGACAGGGGCGGTACGAGCAGTACTTC; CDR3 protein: CASSSTGQGRYEQYF
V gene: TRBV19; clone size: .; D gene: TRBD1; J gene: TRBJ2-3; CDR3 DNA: TGTGCCAGTAGTACCGGACAGGGGGACTTAGCGGATACGCAGTATTTT; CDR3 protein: CASSTGQGDLADTQYF
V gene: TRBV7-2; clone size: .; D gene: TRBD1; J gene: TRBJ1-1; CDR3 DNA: TGTGCCAGCATCTCTCGGACAGGGGTTAACACTGAAGCTTTCTTT; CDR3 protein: CASISRTGVNTEAFF
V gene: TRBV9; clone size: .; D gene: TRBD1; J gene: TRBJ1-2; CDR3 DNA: TGTGCCAGCAGCGTAGAAAGGCAGGGGGGTAGATATGGCTACACCTTC; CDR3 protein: CASSVERQGGRYGYTF
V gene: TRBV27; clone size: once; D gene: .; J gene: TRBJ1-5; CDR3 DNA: TGTGCCAGCAGTTTATCCGGGGGGAATCAGCCCCAGCATTTT; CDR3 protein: CASSLSGGNQPQHF
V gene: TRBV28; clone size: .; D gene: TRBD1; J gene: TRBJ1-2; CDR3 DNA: TGTGCCAGCATTCCCCCGCCGGGACAGGGGGCCAACTATGGCTACACCTTC; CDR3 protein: CASIPPPGQGANYGYTF
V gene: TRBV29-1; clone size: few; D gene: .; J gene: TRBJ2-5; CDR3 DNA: TGCAGCGCCGAGGGTGCGGTCAGAACCTTGGAGTACTTC; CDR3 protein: CSAEGAVRTLEYF
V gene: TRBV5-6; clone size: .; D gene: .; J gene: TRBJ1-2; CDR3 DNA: TGTGCCAGCAGCTTGGAGGAGACAGCGCCCTATGGCTACACCTTC; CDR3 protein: CASSLEETAPYGYTF
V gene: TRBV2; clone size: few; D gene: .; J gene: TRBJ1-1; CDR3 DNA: TGTGCCAGCACCGGGGAACCGATGAACACTGAAGCTTTCTTT; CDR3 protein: CASTGEPMNTEAFF
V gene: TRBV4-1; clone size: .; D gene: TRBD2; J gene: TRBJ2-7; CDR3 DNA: TGCGCCAGCAGCCAAGATGAGCGGGGAACCTACGAGCAGTACTTC; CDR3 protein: CASSQDERGTYEQYF
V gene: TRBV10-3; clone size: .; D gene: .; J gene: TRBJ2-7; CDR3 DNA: TGTGCCATCAGTGAGGGGCAGGGCGACGAGCAGTACTTC; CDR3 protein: CAISEGQGDEQYF
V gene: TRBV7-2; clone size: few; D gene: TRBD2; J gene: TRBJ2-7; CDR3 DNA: TGTGCCAGCAGTAGCTCTAGCGGGGGGCCCCACGAGCAGTACTTC; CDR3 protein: CASSSSSGGPHEQYF